The 20 T cell receptor beta chains below come from one sample, sequenced in a study of CXCR3-negative and CXCR3-positive naive CD8 T cells. General observations from the study: CXCR3-positive naive cells carried more hydrophobic TRB CDR3s than CXCR3-negative ones.

The antigens of these receptors remain unknown. UMI-labeled 5' RACE TRB cDNA libraries were prepared from the cells. TCRdb re-called the 5' RACE reads and gives one entry per CDR3 protein, without DNA. The sample's table shows more than 70,000 distinct CDR3 sequences. The sequenced sample was naive CXCR3+ CD8+ T cells from blood. Subset reported: CD45RO-CCR7+CD27+CD95- naive CD8+ T cells expressing CXCR3 (TNR3+). These receptor sequences come from a human donor in good health. Some clones in this sample may be carry-over from other donors' samples.

This chain connects TRBV12-3 or TRBV12-4 to TRBJ2-3; with no DNA, the TCRdb D assignment of TRBD2 cannot be verified. The CDR3 covers 14 residues. CDR3 sequence reads: CASSLPRGGDTQYF.

The chain couples TRBV29-1 to TRBJ1-2. CDR3 length: 13 residues. Germline CDR1 is SQVTM and CDR2 is ANQGSEA. The CDR3 spells CSVAGMQNYGYTF.

This sequence joins TRBV25-1 and TRBJ2-7; the D call from TCRdb, TRBD1, cannot be confirmed without DNA. Looked up from germline, CDR1 is MGHDK and CDR2 is SYGVNS. The CDR3 is 13 amino acids. CDR3 protein: CASSWGARDEQYF.

The chain recombines TRBV25-1 with TRBJ2-3. Germline V CDR1 and CDR2: MGHDK, SYGVNS. This CDR3 contains 13 residues. CDR3 sequence reads: CASSEYFGDTQYF. The full variable domain, completed using reference TRBV25-1 and TRBJ2-3, is EADIYQTPRYLVIGTGKKITLECSQTMGHDKMYWYQQDPGMELHLIHYSYGVNSTEKGDLSSESTVSRIRTEHFPLTLESARPSHTSQYLCASSEYFGDTQYFGPGTRLTVL.

The J gene is TRBJ2-1, the V gene TRBV20-1; the TCRdb D gene call, TRBD2, has no DNA to confirm it. Germline loops: CDR1 DFQATT, CDR2 SNEGSKA (reference sequence). This CDR3 has 15 amino acids. The CDR3 protein is CSARPREDSYNKQFF.

The J gene is TRBJ2-6, the V gene TRBV12-3 or TRBV12-4. The CDR3 totals 15 residues. The CDR3 sequence is CASVSGNSGANVLTF.

The CDR3 spells CASSWGQGAGELFF. This chain uses TRBV27 with TRBJ2-2; the TRBD1 assignment by TCRdb is unverifiable without DNA. CDR1 MNHEY and CDR2 SMNVEV come from the germline V gene (reference sequence). The CDR3 sequence is 14 residues long.

CDR3 loop: CSVQGTDYDTIYF. The chain joins TRBV29-1 to TRBJ1-3; TCRdb's D call, TRBD1, is unchecked because there is no DNA. Germline assignment: CDR1 SQVTM and CDR2 ANQGSEA. The CDR3 covers 13 residues. The full variable domain, rest sourced from reference TRBV29-1 and TRBJ1-3, is SAVISQKPSRDICQRGTSLTIQCQVDSQVTMMFWYRQQPGQSLTLIATANQGSEATYESGFVIDKFPISRPNLTFSTLTVSNMSPEDSSIYLCSVQGTDYDTIYFGEGSWLTVV.

The V and J genes are TRBV10-3 and TRBJ2-5; the D call from TCRdb, TRBD1, cannot be confirmed without DNA. CDR3 length: 11 residues. The germline gives CDR1 ENHRY, CDR2 SYGVKD. CDR3 sequence reads: CAIRDQETQYF.

The genes are TRBV4-1 and TRBJ2-5; TCRdb selects TRBD2, and the lack of DNA leaves this call unchecked. Germline V CDR1 and CDR2: MGHRA, YSYEKL. The CDR3 is 13 amino acids. The CDR3 region is CASSLVGKETQYF.

The rearrangement joins TRBV5-1 to TRBJ1-1; the TCRdb call, TRBD1, lacks DNA for checking. The CDR3 runs 13 residues. In germline, CDR1 is SGHRS, CDR2 YFSETQ. The CDR3 spells CASSLSGGTEAFF. The full variable domain, with the rest looked up from reference TRBV5-1 and TRBJ1-1, is KAGVTQTPRYLIKTRGQQVTLSCSPISGHRSVSWYQQTPGQGLQFLFEYFSETQRNKGNFPGRFSGRQFSNSRSEMNVSTLELGDSALYLCASSLSGGTEAFFGQGTRLTVV.

The chain has TRBV28 and TRBJ1-5; TCRdb returns TRBD1, unconfirmable since there is no DNA. CDR1 MDHEN and CDR2 SYDVKM come from the germline V gene. This CDR3 is built from 14 residues. The CDR3 here is CASSLGDLNQPQHF.

This rearrangement joins TRBV9 to TRBJ2-7; the D call from TCRdb, TRBD1, cannot be confirmed without DNA. This CDR3 region has 16 residues. CDR1 is SGDLS, CDR2 YYNGEE, per germline. The CDR3 is CASSVGGTGTSYEQYF.

The genes are TRBV5-1 and TRBJ2-7; there is no DNA to check the TCRdb D call of TRBD1. Germline V CDR1 and CDR2: SGHRS, YFSETQ. This CDR3 region has 15 residues. The CDR3 reads CASSLAGDLMVEQYF.

Here the CDR3 reads CASSGRTGANQPQHF. The chain links TRBV21-1 to TRBJ1-5; TCRdb lists TRBD1, though no DNA is available to test this call. TRBV21-1 is reported as a pseudogene. The CDR3 consists of 15 residues.

The CDR3 loop reads CASSAAGGATEAFF. V gene TRBV6-4 combines with J gene TRBJ1-1. Germline V gene sequence: CDR1 MRHNA, CDR2 SNTAGT. The CDR3 sequence is 14 residues long.

The chain recombines TRBV5-5 with TRBJ1-4. The CDR3 has 15 amino acids. Germline V gene sequence: CDR1 SGHKS, CDR2 YYEKEE (reference sequence). The CDR3 reads CASSNSDATNEKLFF.

V usage is TRBV28 and J usage is TRBJ1-4. CDR3 size: 15 residues. CDR1 MDHEN and CDR2 SYDVKM come from the germline V gene. CDR3 sequence: CASSLKDATNEKLFF.

The chain's CDR3 is CASSQPSGGSPTDTQYF. J is TRBJ2-3 and V is TRBV4-1; TCRdb indicates TRBD2, and absent DNA this call remains unverified. Per germline, CDR1 MGHRA and CDR2 YSYEKL. The CDR3 totals 17 residues.

This sequence joins TRBV7-2 and TRBJ2-3; TCRdb selects TRBD1, and the lack of DNA leaves this call unchecked. CDR1 is SGHTA and CDR2 is FQGNSA in the germline V gene. This CDR3 contains 15 residues. The CDR3: CASSSVGGAGDTQYF.